This TCR beta chain was documented in a study of Graves' ophthalmopathy and Graves' hyperthyroidism. Beta-chain TCR CDR3 regions were amplified from RNA transcripts. An initial RT-PCR round employing HTBI primers preceded a second-round multiplex PCR. TCRdb reprocessed the multiplex PCR reads via MiXCR and lists one record per CDR3 protein. Found here are around 1,200,000 distinct CDR3 sequences, 35% to 40% of them singletons; the top ten hold 11%. The CDR3 runs to 13 residues. Germline V gene data show CDR1 as MNHNY and CDR2 as SVGAGI (reference sequence). V dropped 5 bases and J dropped 2 bases, with 9 bases sitting between them. This clonotype was observed many times.

This receptor was obtained from an adult man with Graves' hyperthyroidism. The sequenced sample consisted of peripheral blood or thyroid tissue (not recorded which). The chain links TRBV6-6 to TRBJ1-2, with D maybe TRBD1 (6 bases). The CDR3: CASSQGSNYGYTF. CDR3 sequence (DNA): TGTGCCAGCAGTCAGGGGTCGAACTATGGCTACACCTTC.